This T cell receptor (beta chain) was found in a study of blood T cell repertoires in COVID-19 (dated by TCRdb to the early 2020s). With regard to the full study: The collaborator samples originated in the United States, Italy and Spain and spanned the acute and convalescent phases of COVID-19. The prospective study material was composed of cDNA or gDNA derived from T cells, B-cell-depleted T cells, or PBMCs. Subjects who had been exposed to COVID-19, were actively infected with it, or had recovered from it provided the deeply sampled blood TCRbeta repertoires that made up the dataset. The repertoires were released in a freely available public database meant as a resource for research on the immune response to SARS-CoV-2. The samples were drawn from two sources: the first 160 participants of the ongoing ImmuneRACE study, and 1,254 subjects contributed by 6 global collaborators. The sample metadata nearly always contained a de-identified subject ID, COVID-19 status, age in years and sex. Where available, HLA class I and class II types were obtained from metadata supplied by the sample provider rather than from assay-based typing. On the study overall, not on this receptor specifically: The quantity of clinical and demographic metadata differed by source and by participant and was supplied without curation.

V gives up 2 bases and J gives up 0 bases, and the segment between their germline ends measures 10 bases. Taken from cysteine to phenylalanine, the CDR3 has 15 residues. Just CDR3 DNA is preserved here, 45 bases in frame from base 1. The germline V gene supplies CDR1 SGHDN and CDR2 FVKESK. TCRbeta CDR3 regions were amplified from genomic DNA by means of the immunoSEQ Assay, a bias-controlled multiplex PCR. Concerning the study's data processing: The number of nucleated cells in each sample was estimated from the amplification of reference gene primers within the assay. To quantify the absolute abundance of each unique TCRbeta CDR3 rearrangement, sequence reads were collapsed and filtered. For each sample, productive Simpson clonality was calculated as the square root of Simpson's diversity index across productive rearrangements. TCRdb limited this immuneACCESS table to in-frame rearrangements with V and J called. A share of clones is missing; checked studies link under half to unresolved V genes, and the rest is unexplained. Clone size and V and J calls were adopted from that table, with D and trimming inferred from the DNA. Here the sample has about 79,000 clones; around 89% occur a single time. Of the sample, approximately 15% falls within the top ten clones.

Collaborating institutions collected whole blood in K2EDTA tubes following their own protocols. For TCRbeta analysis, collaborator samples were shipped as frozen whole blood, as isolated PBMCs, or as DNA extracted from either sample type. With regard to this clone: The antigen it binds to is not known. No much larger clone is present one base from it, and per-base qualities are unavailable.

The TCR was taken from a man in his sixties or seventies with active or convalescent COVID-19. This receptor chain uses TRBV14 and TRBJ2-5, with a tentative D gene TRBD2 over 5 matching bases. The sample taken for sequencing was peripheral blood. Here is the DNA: TGTGCCAGCAGCCAATTGACGGGGTACCAAGAGACCCAGTACTTC. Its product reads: CASSQLTGYQETQYF.